These 2 T cell receptor beta chains share one sample of origin, sequenced in a study of T cell responses to AZD1222 COVID-19 vaccine. This table comes from immunoSEQ multiplex PCR, and its TCRdb copy is limited to in-frame clones, with some not included. The sample lists 120,000 or so clones; roughly 84% were seen once. The sequencing here drew on peripheral blood, taken 28 days after the second AZD1222 dose. Receptors were obtained from an adult who received the AZD1222 COVID-19 vaccine.

In its sample, this clone was seen once. This chain joins TRBV7-2 and TRBJ1-1, with 10 bases that match TRBD1. Germline V gene lookup returns CDR1 SGHTA and CDR2 FQGNSA. CDR3 length equals 14 residues. The ends lost 6 bases at V and 4 bases at J; junction bases unmatched: 5. The CDR3 loop reads CASRWDRGGTEAFF. CDR3 sequence (DNA): TGTGCCAGCAGATGGGACAGGGGAGGCACTGAAGCTTTCTTT.

The chain carries TRBV7-9 and TRBJ2-3; the D gene could be TRBD1 or TRBD2 (6 bases each). The CDR3 spans 18 residues. The germline CDR1 and CDR2 sequences are SEHNR and FQNEAQ (reference sequence). V shed 1 base and J shed 0 bases, with 17 bases lying between them. The CDR3: CASSLVRGLSSSTDTQYF. DNA of the CDR3: TGTGCCAGCAGCTTAGTTCGGGGGCTATCATCTAGCACAGATACGCAGTATTTT. The complete variable domain, with remaining parts taken from reference TRBV7-9 and TRBJ2-3, reads DTGVSQNPRHKITKRGQNVTFRCDPISEHNRLYWYRQTLGQGPEFLTYFQNEAQLEKSRLLSDRFSAERPKGSFSTLEIQRTEQGDSAMYLCASSLVRGLSSSTDTQYFGPGTRLTVL.